This TCR beta chain emerged from a study of T cells in Graves' hyperthyroidism and ophthalmopathy. Study outcomes and limitations: The majority of expanded thyroid clonotypes above 0.001 also appeared in blood.

Per the germline V gene, CDR1 is ENHRY and CDR2 is SYGVKD. CDR3 length equals 13 residues. The V gene lost 4 bases and the J gene lost 7 bases, with 14 bases spanning the gap. An approximately 10 ml volume of fresh peripheral blood provided the PBMCs. This clonotype showed up many times. Its antigen is currently unknown. RNA transcripts yielded amplified TCR beta CDR3 regions. Using the HTBI primer set, a first-round RT-PCR was run on the TCR CDR3. TCRdb reprocessed the multiplex PCR reads via MiXCR and lists one record per CDR3 protein. The sample holds around 340,000 distinct CDR3 sequences, 16% seen once.

J is TRBJ2-7 and V is TRBV10-3; perhaps TRBD2 as D (6 bases). Sequencing was done on a sample of blood. This clonotype originated in a man aged 30 to 39 with Graves' hyperthyroidism. The CDR3 sequence: CAISVPTSREQYF. CDR3 sequence (DNA): TGTGCCATCAGTGTCCCGACTAGTCGTGAGCAGTACTTC.